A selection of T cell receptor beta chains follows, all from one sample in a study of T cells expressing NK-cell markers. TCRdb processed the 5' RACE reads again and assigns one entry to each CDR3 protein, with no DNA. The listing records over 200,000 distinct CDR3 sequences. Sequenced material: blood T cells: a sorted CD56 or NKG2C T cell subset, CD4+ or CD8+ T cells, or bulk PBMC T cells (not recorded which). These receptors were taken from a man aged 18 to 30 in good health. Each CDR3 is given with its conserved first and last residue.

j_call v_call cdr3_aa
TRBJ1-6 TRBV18 CASSPRGTGGEDSPLHF
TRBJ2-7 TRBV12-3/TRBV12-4 CASSLPGLTAYEQYF
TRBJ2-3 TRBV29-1 CSLAGVGADTQYF
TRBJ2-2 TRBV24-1 CATSDSGTGSSGELFF
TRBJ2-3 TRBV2 CASREWTSTDTQYF
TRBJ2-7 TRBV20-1 CSAPGTLLLEQYF
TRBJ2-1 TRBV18 CASSRQERGEQFF
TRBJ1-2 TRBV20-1 CSARDGGTGAGYTF
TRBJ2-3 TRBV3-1 CASSPVVGDTQYF
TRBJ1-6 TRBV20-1 CSARGTGDNSPLHF
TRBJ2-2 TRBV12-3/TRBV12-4 CASGRDRNTGELFF
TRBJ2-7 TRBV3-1 CASSPTERELGYEQYF
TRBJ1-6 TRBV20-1 CSARDLRGTLGGSPLHF
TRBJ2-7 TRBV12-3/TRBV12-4 CASSSSSGRASEQYF
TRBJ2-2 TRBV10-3 CAINNRAGELFF
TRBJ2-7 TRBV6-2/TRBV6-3 CASSLQGADVYF
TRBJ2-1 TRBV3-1 CASSQDLLDEQFF
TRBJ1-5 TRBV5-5 CASSLGSPGNQPQHF
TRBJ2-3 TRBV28 CATTSPSTDTQYF
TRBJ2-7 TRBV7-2 CASSQRTGYYEQYF
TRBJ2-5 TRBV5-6 CASSFLTTLRGTQETQYF
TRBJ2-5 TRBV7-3 CASSLTGTGRETQYF
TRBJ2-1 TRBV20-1 CSARDRVIYNEQFF
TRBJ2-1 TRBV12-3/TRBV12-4 CASSLDRKMLGNEQFF